This TCR beta chain was sequenced in a study of T cells in Graves' hyperthyroidism and ophthalmopathy. Losses at the gene ends were 4 bases for V and 4 bases for J; bases not matched to a gene: 10. The CDR3 contains 16 residues. Germline V lookup: CDR1 SGHNT, CDR2 YYREEE (reference sequence). Ophthalmopathy patients all had a Clinical Activity Score of at least 3, a NOSPECS grade of at least 4 and disease under 3 months old. PBMCs came from more than 9.5 ml fresh peripheral blood. The table lists this clonotype with a few counts. Amplified TCR beta CDR3 regions came from RNA transcripts. The HTBI primer set drove a first-round RT-PCR of the TCR CDR3. MiXCR, run by TCRdb on the multiplex PCR reads, gives a single entry per CDR3 protein. The sample has 640,000 or so distinct CDR3 sequences; 14% are singletons.

This chain links TRBV5-4 with TRBJ2-3; TRBD2 agrees at 9 bases. This receptor was identified in a woman aged 18-30 years with Graves' ophthalmopathy. Input material: blood. In DNA, the CDR3 is TGTGCCAGCAGCCCCCGGGTTAGCGGGAGCGCAGATACGCAGTATTTT. Protein sequence: CASSPRVSGSADTQYF. The whole variable domain, remainder taken from reference TRBV5-4 and TRBJ2-3, is ETGVTQSPTHLIKTRGQQVTLRCSSQSGHNTVSWYQQALGQGPQFIFQYYREEENGRGNFPPRFSGLQFPNYSSELNVNALELDDSALYLCASSPRVSGSADTQYFGPGTRLTVL.